Listed below are T cell receptor beta chains from one sample, sequenced in a study of T cell repertoires in cytomegalovirus infection. These receptors have no identified antigens. TCRdb fed the reads into MiXCR, producing one record per CDR3 protein. This table has around 430,000 distinct CDR3 sequences, more than 40% appearing once. Here the sequenced sample was cultured PBMCs, taken from culture after CMV antigen stimulation. These receptor sequences come from a human donor in good health (CMV status not recorded). Some clones in this sample may be carry-over from other donors' samples. Each CDR3 is given with its conserved first and last residue. A D gene is named only where the DNA matches it firmly. Size is omitted from some rows. Given values are once, few, many or a class for expanded clones.

D	size	V	J	CDR3	DNA
.	few	TRBV12-3/TRBV12-4	TRBJ2-7	CASSLADRPYEQYF	TGTGCCAGCAGTTTAGCAGACCGCCCCTACGAGCAGTACTTC
TRBD1	.	TRBV18	TRBJ1-2	CASSPWDRAGYTF	TGTGCCAGCTCACCATGGGACAGGGCTGGCTACACCTTC
TRBD2	.	TRBV15	TRBJ2-1	CATSRGLAGGPGNEQFF	TGTGCCACCAGCAGGGGACTAGCGGGAGGGCCGGGCAATGAGCAGTTCTTC
TRBD2	.	TRBV6-2/TRBV6-3	TRBJ2-7	CASSYSSGTYEQYF	TGTGCCAGCAGTTACTCCAGCGGGACCTACGAGCAGTACTTC
.	.	TRBV6-8	TRBJ2-1	CASSYPPNEQFF	TGTGCCAGCAGTTACCCCCCCAATGAGCAGTTCTTC
.	.	TRBV7-2	TRBJ2-1	CASSLGHPWTGREFF	TGTGCCAGCAGCTTAGGTCACCCCTGGACAGGGAGGGAGTTCTTC
.	.	TRBV12-3/TRBV12-4	TRBJ2-7	CASSLAGQGFDEQYF	TGTGCCAGCAGTCTAGCGGGACAGGGCTTCGACGAGCAGTACTTC
.	.	TRBV9	TRBJ2-3	CANPKWTSLLLIHADTQYF	TGTGCCAACCCAAAATGGACTTCCCTTCTTCTCATACACGCAGATACGCAGTATTTT
.	.	TRBV4-2	TRBJ1-4	CASSQEWAGPEKLFF	TGTGCCAGCAGCCAAGAGTGGGCAGGGCCTGAAAAACTGTTTTTT
TRBD2	.	TRBV18	TRBJ2-5	CASSPQFASGGWRETQYF	TGTGCCAGCTCACCGCAATTCGCTAGCGGGGGATGGAGAGAGACCCAGTACTTC
TRBD2	.	TRBV10-3	TRBJ2-3	CSTTPAGLSTDTQYF	TGTTCAACGACGCCAGCGGGGCTTAGCACAGATACGCAGTATTTT
.	few	TRBV5-5	TRBJ2-2	CASRLGPETGELFF	TGTGCCAGCAGGCTAGGTCCGGAAACCGGGGAGCTGTTTTTT